The sequence of this T cell receptor (beta chain) was determined in a study of post-analysis software for immune sequencing data. Overall study: Progressive-relapsing, secondary progressive and relapsing-remitting multiple sclerosis were among the disease courses included.

General study points: Elevated frequency relative to controls characterized a handful of TRBV segments in patients, TRBV5-6, TRBV5-1 and TRBV20-1 among them. There was significantly lower normalized Chao1 diversity in multiple sclerosis patients than in controls. Samples from a shared batch, those prepared together, strongly co-clustered by F measure.

There are a few counts of this clonotype. Its antigen is unidentified. Presence of unique molecular identifiers characterized the TCR beta cDNA libraries. TCRdb called the PCR reads again in MiXCR, with one record for every CDR3 protein. The sample consists of hundreds of thousands of distinct CDR3 sequences, roughly 30% of them appearing once. With 0 bases clipped from V and 3 bases from J, the junction kept 6 bases outside the gene matches. Germline CDR1 reads SNHLY; CDR2 reads FYNNEI. The CDR3 spans 16 residues. The clonotype was recovered from a girl aged 10 to 17 with multiple sclerosis. The V and J genes are TRBV2 and TRBJ2-3, with 7 bases that match TRBD1. The sample comprised blood. The CDR3 loop reads CASSEAPGGSTDTQYF. The CDR3 DNA reads TGTGCCAGCAGTGAAGCGCCAGGGGGTTCAACAGATACGCAGTATTTT.